These 20 T cell receptor beta chains were sequenced from one sample in a study of blood T cell repertoires in COVID-19. Profiling relied on immunoSEQ multiplex PCR, and the TCRdb table lists in-frame clones only, not all of them. The sample lists 100,000 to 150,000 clones; 65% to 90% were seen once. Input material: peripheral blood. The receptors come from a woman aged 80 or older with acute or convalescent COVID-19.

This clone has a single count. The J gene is TRBJ1-1, the V gene TRBV7-9; D is unclear. The V and J ends lost 6 bases and 1 base respectively, with 12 bases between them. Germline CDR1 reads SEHNR; CDR2 reads FQNEAQ (reference sequence). There are 14 residues in the CDR3. For the CDR3, the DNA is TGTGCCAGCAGTTACCAACAGCCGAACACTGAAGCTTTCTTT. Translated: CASSYQQPNTEAFF.

V is TRBV11-2 and J is TRBJ1-2, with D maybe TRBD1 (5 bases). The CDR3 loop spans 18 amino acids. Per the germline V gene, CDR1 is SGHAT and CDR2 is FQNNGV. Trimming removed 0 bases at V and 5 bases at J, with 22 bases between. The CDR3: CASSLDRTREYQGYGYTF. CDR3 nucleotides: TGTGCCAGCAGCTTAGATAGGACACGAGAATACCAGGGATATGGCTACACCTTC.

The chain joins TRBV15 to TRBJ1-2; D is undetermined. The germline V and J ends were trimmed by 0 bases and 4 bases, with 15 bases remaining between them. From germline, CDR1 is LNHNV and CDR2 YYDKDF (reference sequence). This CDR3 contains 16 residues. CDR3 nucleotides: TGTGCCACCAGCAGAGATGGAGGGAATAGGGTCTATGGCTACACCTTC. This sequence encodes CATSRDGGNRVYGYTF.

The chain carries TRBV11-3 and TRBJ1-1, with a tentative D call TRBD1 (5 bases). Trimming pared 4 bases from V and 7 bases from J, leaving 13 bases between. The CDR3 consists of 13 residues. CDR1 is SGHNT, CDR2 YENEEA, per germline. The CDR3 sequence: CASSSVPGGEAFF. CDR3 coding DNA: TGTGCCAGCAGCTCCGTCCCGGGGGGTGAAGCTTTCTTT. Drawing the rest from reference TRBV11-3 and TRBJ1-1, the complete variable domain is EAGVVQSPRYKIIEKKQPVAFWCNPISGHNTLYWYLQNLGQGPELLIRYENEEAVDDSQLPKDRFSAERLKGVDSTLKIQPAELGDSAVYLCASSSVPGGEAFFGQGTRLTVV.

The chain combines TRBV6-2 or TRBV6-3 with TRBJ2-2; 7 nucleotides match TRBD1. Germline loops: CDR1 MNHEY, CDR2 SVGEGT. CDR3 length: 15 amino acids. V dropped 5 bases and J dropped 4; count of bases not matched to a gene: 7. CDR3 amino acids: CASSTQGLGTGELFF. For the CDR3, the DNA is TGTGCCAGCAGTACACAGGGGTTGGGCACCGGGGAGCTGTTTTTT.

The V and J genes are TRBV9 and TRBJ1-6; possibly TRBD1 for D (5 bases). Germline V gene sequence: CDR1 SGDLS, CDR2 YYNGEE. Trimming removed 0 bases at V and 1 base at J, with 11 bases between. The CDR3 extends over 17 amino acids. CDR3 nucleotides: TGTGCCAGCAGCGTAGAGCCAGGGAGGTCCTATAATTCACCCCTCCACTTT. Residues: CASSVEPGRSYNSPLHF. The full variable domain, in which reference TRBV9 and TRBJ1-6 provide the parts outside the CDR3, is DSGVTQTPKHLITATGQRVTLRCSPRSGDLSVYWYQQSLDQGLQFLIQYYNGEERAKGNILERFSAQQFPDLHSELNLSSLELGDSALYFCASSVEPGRSYNSPLHFGNGTRLTVT.

The chain is built from TRBV21-1 and TRBJ2-1; TRBD2 is the table's D call, not checked against the DNA. TRBV21-1 is recorded as a pseudogene. The CDR3 loop spans 21 amino acids. CDR3 coding DNA: TGTGCCAGCAGCAACACTCCTACCGGGACTGCAATTGTGCTAAGGCTCAATGAGCAGTTCTTC. The encoded protein is CASSNTPTGTAIVLRLNEQFF.

This sequence joins TRBV12-5 and TRBJ1-6; 8 bases match TRBD1. Trimming at V came to 1 base and at J to 6 bases, leaving 2 bases not matched to a gene. CDR1 is LGHNT, CDR2 FRNRAP, per germline. The CDR3 contains 15 residues. The CDR3 DNA sequence: TGTGCTAGTGGTTTGGCGGACAGGGCTAATTCACCCCTCCACTTT. Translation: CASGLADRANSPLHF.

The J gene is TRBJ2-3, the V gene TRBV20-1; no clear D gene. Per germline, CDR1 DFQATT and CDR2 SNEGSKA (reference sequence). The CDR3 covers 11 residues. The V end was cut by 6 bases, the J end by 0 bases, with 4 bases between. The CDR3 sequence: CSAESTDTQYF. The CDR3 DNA reads as TGCAGTGCGGAGAGCACAGATACGCAGTATTTT.

The gene calls are TRBV5-1 and TRBJ1-2; 8 bases are a match to TRBD1. The germline V gene encodes CDR1 SGHRS and CDR2 YFSETQ. The CDR3 sequence is 16 residues long. J gave up 8 bases and V 2 bases, and 14 bases lay outside the gene matches. This chain's CDR3 is CASSLMVGRGRLGYTF. The CDR3 bases are TGCGCCAGCAGCTTAATGGTTGGCAGGGGGCGCCTCGGCTACACCTTC.

The V gene is TRBV6-5, the J gene TRBJ1-5; D possibly corresponds to TRBD1 (6 bases). Germline-derived CDR1 and CDR2 are MNHEY and SVGAGI. The length of the CDR3 is 14 residues. V lost 5 bases and J lost 3, with 11 bases in between. The DNA for the CDR3 is TGTGCCAGCAGTAGACAGGTGAACAATCAGCCCCAGCATTTT. Translation gives CASSRQVNNQPQHF.

This clone was detected only once. The chain uses TRBV7-9 and TRBJ1-1; D may be TRBD1 (6 bases). This CDR3 has 13 amino acids. The ends were cut back, 6 bases at V and 2 bases at J, with 10 bases in the middle. CDR1 SEHNR and CDR2 FQNEAQ come from the germline V gene (reference sequence). This chain's CDR3 is CASRLQGNTEAFF. In DNA form, the CDR3 reads TGTGCCAGCAGACTACAGGGAAACACTGAAGCTTTCTTT.

The rearrangement uses TRBV6-5 and TRBJ2-4; 8 nucleotides agree with TRBD1. Trimming at V came to 4 bases and at J to 7 bases, leaving 3 bases not matched to a gene. CDR3 length: 13 amino acids. Germline assignment: CDR1 MNHEY and CDR2 SVGAGI. In DNA, the CDR3 is TGTGCCAGCAGTTGGACAGGGTTGAACATTCAGTACTTC. Encoded protein: CASSWTGLNIQYF.

The chain carries TRBV3-1 (or the pseudogene TRBV3-2) and TRBJ1-2; D gene ambiguous. The germline V gene encodes CDR1 LGHDT and CDR2 YNNKEL (reference sequence). The CDR3 is 12 residues long. V lost 5 bases to trimming and J lost 4 bases, with 8 bases between them. CDR3 nucleotides: TGTGCCAGCAGCGGAGGGCCCTATGGCTACACCTTC. Protein product: CASSGGPYGYTF.

The V and J genes are TRBV6-2 or TRBV6-3 and TRBJ1-1; TRBD1 is a possible D gene (6 bases). CDR1 MNHEY and CDR2 SVGEGT come from the germline V gene. The V end lost 5 bases, the J end lost 2 bases, and 12 bases lay between the germline ends. The CDR3 loop spans 14 amino acids. The CDR3, as DNA: TGTGCCAGCAGTCAAACCGGGACAAACACTGAAGCTTTCTTT. Translating it yields CASSQTGTNTEAFF.

The V gene is TRBV28, the J gene TRBJ2-1; TRBD2 aligns across 11 bases. Looked up from germline, CDR1 is MDHEN and CDR2 is SYDVKM. The V segment lost 5 bases and the J segment 0 bases; nucleotides outside the gene matches: 9. The CDR3 runs 18 residues. This chain's CDR3 is CASSLLTSGGRSYNEQFF. The DNA of the CDR3 is TGTGCCAGCAGTCTCCTAACTAGCGGGGGCCGCTCCTACAATGAGCAGTTCTTC.

V gene TRBV5-1 combines with J gene TRBJ1-5, with 7 nucleotides matching TRBD1. V was pared by 4 bases and J by 6 bases, with 7 bases of the junction left unmatched. The CDR3 is made up of 14 amino acids. CDR1 and CDR2 from the germline V gene are SGHRS and YFSETQ. The CDR3 DNA follows: TGCGCCAGCAGCCCCGGACAGGAAACTCAGCCCCAGCATTTT. This translates into CASSPGQETQPQHF.

The genes are TRBV5-4 and TRBJ1-2; TRBD1 agrees at 10 bases. Germline V CDR1 and CDR2: SGHNT, YYREEE (reference sequence). The CDR3 extends over 13 amino acids. With 5 bases clipped from V and 14 bases from J, the junction kept 12 bases outside the gene matches. The CDR3 protein is CASRMMTTGGPTF. CDR3 nucleotides: TGTGCCAGCAGGATGATGACGACAGGGGGCCCAACCTTC.

V is TRBV25-1 and J is TRBJ2-3, with 8 bases lining up with TRBD1. Trimming removed 8 bases from V and 4 bases from J; junction bases left unmatched: 8. Germline assignment: CDR1 MGHDK and CDR2 SYGVNS. The CDR3 has 14 amino acids. The CDR3 coding sequence is TGTGCCAGCTCGAGCAGGGGGCGGCCAGATACGCAGTATTTT. Translation gives CASSSRGRPDTQYF.

CDR3 nucleotides: TGTGCCAGCGGAGACAGGGGGCTTGTAGATACGCAGTATTTT. It yields the protein CASGDRGLVDTQYF. V usage is TRBV6-5 and J usage is TRBJ2-3; TRBD1 agrees at 10 bases. The CDR3 has 14 amino acids. V dropped 8 bases and J dropped 5; count of bases not matched to a gene: 7. Germline V gives CDR1 MNHEY, CDR2 SVGAGI.